This T cell receptor (beta chain) was sequenced for a study of CD8 T cells in ankylosing spondylitis. This clonotype has only a few counts. Its matching antigen is unknown. Libraries of TCR beta came from quantitative 5'-RACE with molecular barcodes. Each CDR3 protein is one row after TCRdb ran MiXCR on the 5' RACE reads. The data contain about 130,000 distinct CDR3 sequences, 12% to 15% of them singletons. This CDR3 is built from 15 residues. The J segment lost 6 bases and the V segment lost 6 bases, leaving 14 bases of the junction unmatched. The germline V gene has CDR1 MDHEN and CDR2 SYDVKM. Overall study findings and caveats: Within matched ankylosing spondylitis synovial fluid, disease-linked clones were reportedly significantly enriched. Made up of about eight highly homologous variants, a TCR beta motif appeared characteristic of ankylosing spondylitis blood. Clones linked to disease, bearing a CD8+ phenotype, were relatively rare in peripheral blood.

This TCR came from a female donor with ankylosing spondylitis or in good health (not recorded which). Specimen: blood, either unsorted or a sorted T cell fraction (not recorded which). The chain has TRBV28 and TRBJ2-7; 7 bases are a match to TRBD2. This CDR3 reads CASRLREGVSLEQYF. DNA for the CDR3: TGTGCCAGCAGATTGAGGGAGGGCGTATCACTCGAGCAGTACTTC.